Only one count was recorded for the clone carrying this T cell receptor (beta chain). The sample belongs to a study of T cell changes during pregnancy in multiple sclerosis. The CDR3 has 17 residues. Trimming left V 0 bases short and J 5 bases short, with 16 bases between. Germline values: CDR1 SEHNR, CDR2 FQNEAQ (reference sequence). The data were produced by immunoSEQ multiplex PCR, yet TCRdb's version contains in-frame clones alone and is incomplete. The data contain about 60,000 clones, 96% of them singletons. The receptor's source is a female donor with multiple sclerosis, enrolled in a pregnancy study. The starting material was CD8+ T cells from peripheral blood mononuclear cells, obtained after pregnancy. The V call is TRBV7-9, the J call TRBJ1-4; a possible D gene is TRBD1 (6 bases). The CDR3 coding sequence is TGTGCCAGCAGCTTAGCGGTTAAAACTACAGGGAATGAAAAACTGTTTTTT. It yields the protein CASSLAVKTTGNEKLFF. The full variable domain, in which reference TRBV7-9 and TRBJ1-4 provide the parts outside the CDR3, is DTGVSQNPRHKITKRGQNVTFRCDPISEHNRLYWYRQTLGQGPEFLTYFQNEAQLEKSRLLSDRFSAERPKGSFSTLEIQRTEQGDSAMYLCASSLAVKTTGNEKLFFGSGTQLSVL.